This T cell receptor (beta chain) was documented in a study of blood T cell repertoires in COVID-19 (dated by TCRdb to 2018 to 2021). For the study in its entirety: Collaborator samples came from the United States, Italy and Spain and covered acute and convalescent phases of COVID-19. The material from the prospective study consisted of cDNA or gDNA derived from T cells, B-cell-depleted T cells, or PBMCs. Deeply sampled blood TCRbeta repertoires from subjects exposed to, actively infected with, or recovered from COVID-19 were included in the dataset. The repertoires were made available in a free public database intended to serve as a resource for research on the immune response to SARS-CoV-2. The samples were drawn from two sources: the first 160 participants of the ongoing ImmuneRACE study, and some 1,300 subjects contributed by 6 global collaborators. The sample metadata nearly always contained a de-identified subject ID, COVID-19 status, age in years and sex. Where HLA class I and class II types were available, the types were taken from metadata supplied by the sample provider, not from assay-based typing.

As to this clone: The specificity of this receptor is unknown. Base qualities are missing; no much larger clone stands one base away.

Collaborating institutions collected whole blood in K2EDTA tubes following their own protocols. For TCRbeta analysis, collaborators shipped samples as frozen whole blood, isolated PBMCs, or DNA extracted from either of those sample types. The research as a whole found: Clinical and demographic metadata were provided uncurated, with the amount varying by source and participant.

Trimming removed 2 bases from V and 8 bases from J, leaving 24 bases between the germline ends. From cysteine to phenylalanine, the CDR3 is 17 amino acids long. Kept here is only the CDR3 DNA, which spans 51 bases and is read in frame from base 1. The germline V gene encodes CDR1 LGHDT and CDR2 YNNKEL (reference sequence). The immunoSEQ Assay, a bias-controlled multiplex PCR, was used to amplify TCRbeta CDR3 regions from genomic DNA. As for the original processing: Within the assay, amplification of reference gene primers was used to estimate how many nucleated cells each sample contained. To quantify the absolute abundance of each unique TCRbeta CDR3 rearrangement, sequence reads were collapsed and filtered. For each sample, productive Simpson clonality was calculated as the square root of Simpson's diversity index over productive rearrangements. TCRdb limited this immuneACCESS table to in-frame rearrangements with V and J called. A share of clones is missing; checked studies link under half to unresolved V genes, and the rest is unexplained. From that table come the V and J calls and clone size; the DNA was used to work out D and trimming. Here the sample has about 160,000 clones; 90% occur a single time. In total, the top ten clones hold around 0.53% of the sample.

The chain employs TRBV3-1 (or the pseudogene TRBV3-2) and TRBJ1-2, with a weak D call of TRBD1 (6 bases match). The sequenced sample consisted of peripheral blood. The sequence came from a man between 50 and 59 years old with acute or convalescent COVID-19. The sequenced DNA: TGTGCCAGCAGCCAAAGAACCGGGACATGGGTCTTTTGGGGCTACACCTTC. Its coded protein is CASSQRTGTWVFWGYTF.